Listed below are T cell receptor beta chains from one sample, sequenced in a study of PD-1 blockade in mismatch repair-deficient tumors. Only in-frame clones appear in the TCRdb table, and some are missing; sequencing was by immunoSEQ multiplex PCR. This sample yields around 40,000 clones, of which more than 75% are seen a single time; roughly 4% belongs to the top ten. The specimen comprised peripheral blood, sampled approximately 1.5 years after starting pembrolizumab. These receptors were obtained from an adult with mismatch repair-deficient cancer. Both conserved end residues are part of each CDR3. A D gene is named only where the DNA matches it firmly. A clone size is listed for some rows: how often the clone was seen (once, few, many), or a class if it is expanded.

d_call: NA; j_call: TRBJ2-5; clone_size: few; v_call: TRBV18; cdr3_aa: CASSPQGARETQYF; cdr3_nt: TGTGCCAGCTCACCACAGGGAGCCAGGGAGACCCAGTACTTC
d_call: TRBD1; j_call: TRBJ1-5; clone_size: once; v_call: TRBV19; cdr3_aa: CASSETGPYSYSNQPQHF; cdr3_nt: TGTGCCAGTAGTGAGACAGGGCCTTACTCCTATAGCAATCAGCCCCAGCATTTT
d_call: NA; j_call: TRBJ2-3; clone_size: once; v_call: TRBV4-1; cdr3_aa: CASSQDSGRPDTQYF; cdr3_nt: TGCGCCAGCAGCCAAGATTCTGGTCGCCCAGATACGCAGTATTTT
d_call: NA; j_call: TRBJ1-1; clone_size: once; v_call: TRBV30; cdr3_aa: CAWSWQNTEAFF; cdr3_nt: TGTGCCTGGAGTTGGCAGAACACTGAAGCTTTCTTT
d_call: NA; j_call: TRBJ1-1; clone_size: few; v_call: TRBV2; cdr3_aa: CASRGTGKNTEAFF; cdr3_nt: TGTGCCAGCAGGGGAACAGGGAAGAACACTGAAGCTTTCTTT
d_call: TRBD1; j_call: TRBJ1-2; clone_size: NA; v_call: TRBV5-1; cdr3_aa: CASSLAIGQGGDGYTF; cdr3_nt: TGCGCCAGCAGCTTGGCCATAGGACAGGGGGGAGATGGCTACACCTTC
d_call: TRBD2; j_call: TRBJ2-2; clone_size: NA; v_call: TRBV4-2; cdr3_aa: CASSQTSGSGELFF; cdr3_nt: TGTGCCAGCAGCCAAACTAGCGGCTCCGGGGAGCTGTTTTTT
d_call: NA; j_call: TRBJ2-2; clone_size: once; v_call: TRBV4-1; cdr3_aa: CASSLAAPGELFF; cdr3_nt: TGCGCCAGCAGCCTAGCCGCCCCCGGGGAGCTGTTTTTT
d_call: TRBD1; j_call: TRBJ1-1; clone_size: NA; v_call: TRBV2; cdr3_aa: CASRMRGGVGGTEAFF; cdr3_nt: TGTGCCAGCAGGATGAGAGGGGGCGTCGGAGGTACTGAAGCTTTCTTT
d_call: TRBD1; j_call: TRBJ2-7; clone_size: NA; v_call: TRBV27; cdr3_aa: CASSWGTGAEQYF; cdr3_nt: TGTGCCAGCAGTTGGGGGACAGGGGCCGAGCAGTACTTC
d_call: TRBD2; j_call: TRBJ2-7; clone_size: NA; v_call: TRBV29-1; cdr3_aa: CSVLTSGASYEQYF; cdr3_nt: TGCAGCGTTTTGACTAGCGGGGCGTCCTACGAGCAGTACTTC
d_call: NA; j_call: TRBJ1-6; clone_size: NA; v_call: TRBV2; cdr3_aa: CASRRGSSYNSPLHF; cdr3_nt: TGTGCCAGCAGGCGGGGGAGCTCCTATAATTCACCCCTCCACTTT
d_call: NA; j_call: TRBJ2-6; clone_size: few; v_call: TRBV15; cdr3_aa: CATSRDRSGANVLTF; cdr3_nt: TGTGCCACCAGCAGAGATAGGTCTGGGGCCAACGTCCTGACTTTC
d_call: TRBD2; j_call: TRBJ2-3; clone_size: once; v_call: TRBV11-2; cdr3_aa: CASSGGEALTDTQYF; cdr3_nt: TGTGCCAGCAGTGGGGGGGAGGCCCTCACAGATACGCAGTATTTT
d_call: NA; j_call: TRBJ2-5; clone_size: NA; v_call: TRBV7-9; cdr3_aa: CASSVLGETQYF; cdr3_nt: TGTGCCAGCAGCGTGTTGGGGGAGACCCAGTACTTC
d_call: NA; j_call: TRBJ2-7; clone_size: NA; v_call: TRBV15; cdr3_aa: CATSRRSGTATYEQYF; cdr3_nt: TGTGCCACCAGCAGGAGGTCCGGGACTGCCACCTACGAGCAGTACTTC
d_call: TRBD2; j_call: TRBJ2-6; clone_size: NA; v_call: TRBV5-1; cdr3_aa: CASSLRGDYHSGANVLTF; cdr3_nt: TGCGCCAGCAGCTTGCGAGGGGACTACCATTCTGGGGCCAACGTCCTGACTTTC
d_call: NA; j_call: TRBJ2-1; clone_size: once; v_call: TRBV6-6; cdr3_aa: CASSYEGEQFF; cdr3_nt: TGTGCCAGCAGTTATGAGGGTGAGCAGTTCTTC
d_call: TRBD1; j_call: TRBJ2-7; clone_size: once; v_call: TRBV19; cdr3_aa: CASSIGTGGEYEQYF; cdr3_nt: TGTGCCAGTAGTATAGGCACAGGGGGCGAATACGAGCAGTACTTC
d_call: TRBD1; j_call: TRBJ2-3; clone_size: once; v_call: TRBV27; cdr3_aa: CASSLRGGNTDTQYF; cdr3_nt: TGTGCCAGCAGTTTACGAGGGGGCAACACAGATACGCAGTATTTT
d_call: NA; j_call: TRBJ1-1; clone_size: NA; v_call: TRBV10-3; cdr3_aa: CAIRPTENTEAFF; cdr3_nt: TGTGCCATCAGACCGACAGAGAACACTGAAGCTTTCTTT
d_call: NA; j_call: TRBJ2-3; clone_size: NA; v_call: TRBV10-3; cdr3_aa: CAIKGEFTDTQYF; cdr3_nt: TGTGCCATCAAGGGGGAATTCACAGATACGCAGTATTTT
d_call: NA; j_call: TRBJ1-1; clone_size: NA; v_call: TRBV6-5; cdr3_aa: CASTASRDRTEAFF; cdr3_nt: TGTGCCAGCACCGCCAGTAGGGATAGAACTGAAGCTTTCTTT
d_call: NA; j_call: TRBJ1-5; clone_size: NA; v_call: TRBV6-5; cdr3_aa: CASTRGGDQPQHF; cdr3_nt: TGTGCCAGCACCCGGGGGGGGGATCAGCCCCAGCATTTT
d_call: NA; j_call: TRBJ1-2; clone_size: NA; v_call: TRBV7-2; cdr3_aa: CASSPETVLYGYTF; cdr3_nt: TGTGCCAGCAGCCCAGAGACGGTACTCTATGGCTACACCTTC
d_call: NA; j_call: TRBJ2-7; clone_size: NA; v_call: TRBV19; cdr3_aa: CASSTTGTSYEQYF; cdr3_nt: TGTGCCAGTAGTACCACCGGGACCTCCTACGAGCAGTACTTC
d_call: NA; j_call: TRBJ2-1; clone_size: NA; v_call: TRBV2; cdr3_aa: CASSSNRVRLVSNEQFF; cdr3_nt: TGTGCCAGCAGCTCTAACAGGGTGCGACTAGTATCCAATGAGCAGTTCTTC
d_call: TRBD1; j_call: TRBJ1-1; clone_size: NA; v_call: TRBV6-1; cdr3_aa: CASTLDRVGTEAFF; cdr3_nt: TGTGCCAGCACTCTGGACAGGGTTGGCACTGAAGCTTTCTTT
d_call: NA; j_call: TRBJ1-3; clone_size: NA; v_call: TRBV11-2; cdr3_aa: CASSSRLSGNTIYF; cdr3_nt: TGTGCCAGCAGCAGCCGACTCTCTGGAAACACCATATATTTT
d_call: TRBD2; j_call: TRBJ2-1; clone_size: NA; v_call: TRBV19; cdr3_aa: CASSTGLAGGPREQFF; cdr3_nt: TGTGCCAGTAGTACGGGACTAGCGGGAGGGCCGAGGGAGCAGTTCTTC
d_call: TRBD2; j_call: TRBJ2-1; clone_size: NA; v_call: TRBV7-3; cdr3_aa: CASSLGLGLSEQFF; cdr3_nt: TGTGCCAGCAGCCTAGGACTAGGCTTGAGTGAGCAGTTCTTC
d_call: NA; j_call: TRBJ1-1; clone_size: once; v_call: TRBV6-5; cdr3_aa: CASSYKQMAFF; cdr3_nt: TGTGCCAGCAGTTACAAGCAGATGGCTTTCTTT
d_call: NA; j_call: TRBJ2-2; clone_size: NA; v_call: TRBV12-5; cdr3_aa: CASGPSRGHSGELFF; cdr3_nt: TGTGCTAGTGGCCCTTCCCGGGGGCACTCCGGGGAGCTGTTTTTT
d_call: TRBD2; j_call: TRBJ2-1; clone_size: NA; v_call: TRBV11-3; cdr3_aa: CASSPVAGSNEQFF; cdr3_nt: TGTGCCAGCAGCCCCGTAGCGGGATCGAATGAGCAGTTCTTC
d_call: NA; j_call: TRBJ2-5; clone_size: NA; v_call: TRBV5-1; cdr3_aa: CASSLLASNYETQYF; cdr3_nt: TGCGCCAGCAGCTTGTTAGCTAGCAATTACGAGACCCAGTACTTC
d_call: NA; j_call: TRBJ1-2; clone_size: NA; v_call: TRBV28; cdr3_aa: CASSLASEGGYTF; cdr3_nt: TGTGCCAGCAGCCTGGCCTCCGAGGGGGGCTACACCTTC
d_call: TRBD2; j_call: TRBJ2-2; clone_size: once; v_call: TRBV9; cdr3_aa: CASSGVAGGSGELFF; cdr3_nt: TGTGCCAGCAGCGGAGTAGCGGGAGGGTCCGGGGAGCTGTTTTTT
d_call: NA; j_call: TRBJ2-3; clone_size: once; v_call: TRBV15; cdr3_aa: CATSRGTGTITDTQYF; cdr3_nt: TGTGCCACCAGCAGAGGGACCGGGACGATCACAGATACGCAGTATTTT
d_call: NA; j_call: TRBJ1-1; clone_size: once; v_call: TRBV7-9; cdr3_aa: CASSPGRENTEAFF; cdr3_nt: TGTGCCAGCAGTCCCGGGAGAGAGAACACTGAAGCTTTCTTT
d_call: NA; j_call: TRBJ2-2; clone_size: NA; v_call: TRBV5-4; cdr3_aa: CASSSGAAENTGELFF; cdr3_nt: TGTGCCAGCAGCTCGGGAGCAGCGGAGAACACCGGGGAGCTGTTTTTT
d_call: TRBD2; j_call: TRBJ2-1; clone_size: NA; v_call: TRBV7-9; cdr3_aa: CASSLRGGLYNEQFF; cdr3_nt: TGTGCCAGCAGCTTACGGGGGGGACTGTACAATGAGCAGTTCTTC
d_call: NA; j_call: TRBJ2-6; clone_size: NA; v_call: TRBV25-1; cdr3_aa: CASSGTFGANVLTF; cdr3_nt: TGTGCCAGTTCCGGGACATTCGGGGCCAACGTCCTGACTTTC
d_call: NA; j_call: TRBJ1-1; clone_size: NA; v_call: TRBV11-1; cdr3_aa: CASSLPDNTEAFF; cdr3_nt: TGTGCCAGCAGCTTACCAGACAACACTGAAGCTTTCTTT
d_call: NA; j_call: TRBJ1-1; clone_size: NA; v_call: TRBV6-5; cdr3_aa: CASRPGTENTEAFF; cdr3_nt: TGTGCCAGCAGACCGGGGACGGAAAACACTGAAGCTTTCTTT
d_call: TRBD2; j_call: TRBJ2-1; clone_size: NA; v_call: TRBV7-9; cdr3_aa: CASSQGGRVLYNEQFF; cdr3_nt: TGTGCCAGCAGCCAGGGTGGGAGGGTCCTCTACAATGAGCAGTTCTTC